This entry features one T cell receptor beta chain sequence. This sample was taken from a study of blood T cell repertoires in COVID-19. CDR1 is MGHRA, CDR2 YSYEKL, per germline. The CDR3 runs to 18 residues. V was cut by 1 base and J by 3 bases, with 16 bases left in between. Under the authors' procedure: Reference gene primer amplification gave nucleated cell count estimates. Assay: immunoSEQ multiplex PCR; the TCRdb copy retains only in-frame clones and omits some. For V, J and clone size, that table is used; D and trimming come from the DNA. The profile shows 110,000 to 150,000 clones, around nine tenths of them singletons.

This TCR was sampled from a man aged 50-59 years with active or convalescent COVID-19. J is TRBJ2-6 and V is TRBV4-1; D is possibly TRBD2 (5 bases). What was sequenced was peripheral blood. The CDR3, as DNA: TGCGCCAGCAGCCAAGGAGGGTGGGAAGCAAGTGGGGCCAACGTCCTGACTTTC. Residues: CASSQGGWEASGANVLTF.